These T cell receptor beta chains were read from a single sample in a study of molecular identifiers for immune sequencing clone quantification. TCRdb recomputed calls from the PCR reads with MiXCR, one row per CDR3 protein. This sample has 300,000 to 400,000 distinct CDR3 sequences, with around 21% found just once. The specimen was naive CD8+ T cells from blood, with Jurkat cell RNA spiked in. Source of these receptors: a human donor in good health. Some libraries in this study had Jurkat cell RNA spiked in. Each CDR3 is given with its conserved first and last residue. D genes are given only for firm matches. Clone size, where shown, is once, few, many, or a class for clones that have expanded.

D gene: NA; J gene: TRBJ2-1; clone size: many; V gene: TRBV4-1; CDR3 DNA: TGCGCCAGCAGCCAAGATTCGACAGACCTTTACAATGAGCAGTTCTTC; CDR3 protein: CASSQDSTDLYNEQFF
D gene: TRBD2; J gene: TRBJ2-3; clone size: many; V gene: TRBV28; CDR3 DNA: TGTGCCAGCAGTTTAAGGTCCCTAGCGGGAAGGGATTATGCAGATACGCAGTATTTT; CDR3 protein: CASSLRSLAGRDYADTQYF
D gene: NA; J gene: TRBJ2-3; clone size: few; V gene: TRBV12-3/TRBV12-4; CDR3 DNA: TGTGCCAGCAGTTTAGCGCATGGGGAAGGCACAGATACGCAGTATTTT; CDR3 protein: CASSLAHGEGTDTQYF
D gene: TRBD2; J gene: TRBJ2-6; clone size: many; V gene: TRBV27; CDR3 DNA: TGTGCCAGCAGGGGACTAGGTGGGGCCAACGTCCTGACTTTC; CDR3 protein: CASRGLGGANVLTF
D gene: TRBD2; J gene: TRBJ2-5; clone size: many; V gene: TRBV27; CDR3 DNA: TGTGCCAGCACCATACTAGCGGGGGGCCAGATACAAGAGACCCAGTACTTC; CDR3 protein: CASTILAGGQIQETQYF
D gene: TRBD1; J gene: TRBJ2-7; clone size: few; V gene: TRBV7-9; CDR3 DNA: TGTGCCAGCAGCCCCAGGGGGGGGACAGGGCTAGAGCAGTACTTC; CDR3 protein: CASSPRGGTGLEQYF
D gene: NA; J gene: TRBJ1-1; clone size: many; V gene: TRBV4-1; CDR3 DNA: TGCGCCAGCAGCCATGGCTTGGGCCTCCCTAACACTGAAGCTTTCTTT; CDR3 protein: CASSHGLGLPNTEAFF
D gene: NA; J gene: TRBJ1-6; clone size: NA; V gene: TRBV12-3/TRBV12-4; CDR3 DNA: TGTGCCAGCAGTAAACAGGATAGCAATTCACCCCTCCACTTT; CDR3 protein: CASSKQDSNSPLHF
D gene: NA; J gene: TRBJ1-1; clone size: many; V gene: TRBV6-1; CDR3 DNA: TGTGCCACCCATTACACTGAAGCTTTCTTT; CDR3 protein: CATHYTEAFF
D gene: NA; J gene: TRBJ1-1; clone size: many; V gene: TRBV14; CDR3 DNA: TGTGCCAGCAGCCCCCCTAACAGACCTGAAGCTTTCTTT; CDR3 protein: CASSPPNRPEAFF
D gene: NA; J gene: TRBJ2-3; clone size: many; V gene: TRBV6-2/TRBV6-3; CDR3 DNA: TGTGCCAGCAGTACACCGGGATCCCGACTTTTCGATACGCAGTATTTT; CDR3 protein: CASSTPGSRLFDTQYF
D gene: NA; J gene: TRBJ2-4; clone size: many; V gene: TRBV7-9; CDR3 DNA: TGTGCCAGCAGCTTAGCCCATTCCAGTGCGGAAAACATTCAGTACTTC; CDR3 protein: CASSLAHSSAENIQYF
D gene: TRBD2; J gene: TRBJ2-7; clone size: many; V gene: TRBV7-9; CDR3 DNA: TGTGCCAGCAGCTTAGGCTTAGCGGGGGACTCCTACGAGCAGTACTTC; CDR3 protein: CASSLGLAGDSYEQYF
D gene: NA; J gene: TRBJ1-4; clone size: NA; V gene: TRBV4-3; CDR3 DNA: TGCGCCAGCAGCCCGTCAAACAGAGTTTATAATGAAAAACTGTTTTTT; CDR3 protein: CASSPSNRVYNEKLFF
D gene: TRBD1; J gene: TRBJ2-2; clone size: many; V gene: TRBV20-1; CDR3 DNA: TGCAGTGCTACTGGGACAGGGGTAGCCGGGGAGCTGTTTTTT; CDR3 protein: CSATGTGVAGELFF
D gene: TRBD1; J gene: TRBJ2-7; clone size: many; V gene: TRBV20-1; CDR3 DNA: TGCAGTGCTAGGAAGGGACAGGGGGGTTCCGAGCAGTACTTC; CDR3 protein: CSARKGQGGSEQYF
D gene: TRBD2; J gene: TRBJ2-7; clone size: NA; V gene: TRBV27; CDR3 DNA: TGTGCCAGCAGTGTGCCTATCGGGAGGCCACCCTACGAGCAGTACTTC; CDR3 protein: CASSVPIGRPPYEQYF
D gene: NA; J gene: TRBJ2-7; clone size: NA; V gene: TRBV20-1; CDR3 DNA: TGCAGTGCTAGAATGCTAGATACCTACGAGCAGTACTTC; CDR3 protein: CSARMLDTYEQYF
D gene: NA; J gene: TRBJ1-1; clone size: many; V gene: TRBV28; CDR3 DNA: TGTGCCAGCAGTTTATGGGGACGGACGAACACTGAAGCTTTCTTT; CDR3 protein: CASSLWGRTNTEAFF
D gene: NA; J gene: TRBJ2-7; clone size: many; V gene: TRBV4-3; CDR3 DNA: TGCGCCAGCAGCCAAGAGAGGCGCCTAGACTACGAGCAGTACTTC; CDR3 protein: CASSQERRLDYEQYF
D gene: NA; J gene: TRBJ2-1; clone size: few; V gene: TRBV27; CDR3 DNA: TGTGCCAGCAGATGGGCGGGGGCGAGCAATGAGCAGTTCTTC; CDR3 protein: CASRWAGASNEQFF
D gene: NA; J gene: TRBJ1-2; clone size: many; V gene: TRBV27; CDR3 DNA: TGTGCCAGCAGTTTATCAGTCTACTATGGCTACACCTTC; CDR3 protein: CASSLSVYYGYTF
D gene: NA; J gene: TRBJ1-6; clone size: few; V gene: TRBV9; CDR3 DNA: TGTGCCGGCAGCATTTCCTCGGGGGCCAATTCACCCCTCCACTTT; CDR3 protein: CAGSISSGANSPLHF
D gene: NA; J gene: TRBJ2-1; clone size: NA; V gene: TRBV24-1; CDR3 DNA: TGTGCCACCAGTTCCTTGGACACCCCGGGTGAGCAGTTCTTC; CDR3 protein: CATSSLDTPGEQFF
D gene: NA; J gene: TRBJ2-5; clone size: many; V gene: TRBV29-1; CDR3 DNA: TGCAGCGTTGAGGTCCTAGCCTATATCCAAGAGACCCAGTACTTC; CDR3 protein: CSVEVLAYIQETQYF
D gene: NA; J gene: TRBJ2-1; clone size: many; V gene: TRBV7-9; CDR3 DNA: TGTGCCGGTTTAGACTGGCAAGGGGAGCAGTTCTTC; CDR3 protein: CAGLDWQGEQFF
D gene: NA; J gene: TRBJ2-3; clone size: few; V gene: TRBV18; CDR3 DNA: TGTGCCAGCTCACCGTCTGGCGGCTCTAGCACAGATACGCAGTATTTT; CDR3 protein: CASSPSGGSSTDTQYF
D gene: NA; J gene: TRBJ1-1; clone size: many; V gene: TRBV6-2/TRBV6-3; CDR3 DNA: TGTGCCAGCAGTTACTCACGAGACACTGAAGCTTTCTTT; CDR3 protein: CASSYSRDTEAFF
D gene: NA; J gene: TRBJ1-5; clone size: many; V gene: TRBV19; CDR3 DNA: TGTGCCAGTAGTATTCAGGGATCCGGTCAGCCCCAGCATTTT; CDR3 protein: CASSIQGSGQPQHF
D gene: NA; J gene: TRBJ2-3; clone size: many; V gene: TRBV29-1; CDR3 DNA: TGCAGCGTTGTGGGAACAAGGTTTGCAAACACAGATACGCAGTATTTT; CDR3 protein: CSVVGTRFANTDTQYF
D gene: NA; J gene: TRBJ2-5; clone size: NA; V gene: TRBV9; CDR3 DNA: TGTGCCGGCAGCCCTCCCGTCCAAGAGACCCAGTACTTC; CDR3 protein: CAGSPPVQETQYF
D gene: NA; J gene: TRBJ2-1; clone size: few; V gene: TRBV11-2; CDR3 DNA: TGTGCCAGCAGCTTAGTGCTCTACAATGAGCGGTTCTTC; CDR3 protein: CASSLVLYNERFF
D gene: NA; J gene: TRBJ2-3; clone size: many; V gene: TRBV9; CDR3 DNA: TGTGCCAGCAGCTCCATGAGCACAGATACGCAGTATTTT; CDR3 protein: CASSSMSTDTQYF
D gene: NA; J gene: TRBJ1-2; clone size: NA; V gene: TRBV3-1; CDR3 DNA: TGTGCCAGCAGCCAAGATCGGACAGTGGGTACCTATGGCTACACCTTC; CDR3 protein: CASSQDRTVGTYGYTF
D gene: NA; J gene: TRBJ2-3; clone size: few; V gene: TRBV27; CDR3 DNA: TGTGCCAGCAGTTTCTCCCCATCCACAGATACGCAGTATTTT; CDR3 protein: CASSFSPSTDTQYF
D gene: NA; J gene: TRBJ1-1; clone size: many; V gene: TRBV12-3/TRBV12-4; CDR3 DNA: TGTGCCAGCAGTTTAGTGAGGACAGAAATGAACACTGAAGCTTTCTTT; CDR3 protein: CASSLVRTEMNTEAFF
D gene: NA; J gene: TRBJ2-7; clone size: many; V gene: TRBV5-1; CDR3 DNA: TGCGCCAGCAGCTTGGCCGGAGGCGACTACGAGCAGTACTTC; CDR3 protein: CASSLAGGDYEQYF
D gene: TRBD1; J gene: TRBJ2-5; clone size: NA; V gene: TRBV3-1; CDR3 DNA: TGTGCCGGCAGCCAAGGGGGGACAGGGGTACAAGAGACCCAGTACTTC; CDR3 protein: CAGSQGGTGVQETQYF
D gene: TRBD2; J gene: TRBJ2-7; clone size: many; V gene: TRBV15; CDR3 DNA: TGTGCCACCAGTGGGGGGGTACGGACCTACGAGCAGTACTTC; CDR3 protein: CATSGGVRTYEQYF
D gene: NA; J gene: TRBJ2-1; clone size: many; V gene: TRBV5-4; CDR3 DNA: TGTGCCAGCAGCTTGGCCCGCGGACAGGATGCGGGAAGGTTCTTC; CDR3 protein: CASSLARGQDAGRFF
D gene: NA; J gene: TRBJ2-3; clone size: many; V gene: TRBV6-5; CDR3 DNA: TGTGCCAGCAGACCCCCCCTGTTAGATACGCAGTATTTT; CDR3 protein: CASRPPLLDTQYF
D gene: TRBD1; J gene: TRBJ1-5; clone size: many; V gene: TRBV20-1; CDR3 DNA: TGCAGTGCTAGAGAGGCAGGGGGCGGTCAGCCCCAGCATTTT; CDR3 protein: CSAREAGGGQPQHF
D gene: TRBD2; J gene: TRBJ2-5; clone size: few; V gene: TRBV4-1; CDR3 DNA: TGCGCCAGCAGCCAAAACGCGGGAGTCGCAGAGACCCAGTACTTC; CDR3 protein: CASSQNAGVAETQYF
D gene: NA; J gene: TRBJ1-1; clone size: many; V gene: TRBV10-3; CDR3 DNA: TGTGCCATCAGTGAGTCGGGAGGTGGCACTGAAGCTTTCTTT; CDR3 protein: CAISESGGGTEAFF
D gene: NA; J gene: TRBJ2-5; clone size: few; V gene: TRBV13; CDR3 DNA: TGTGCCAGCAGCTCTAATTTACTGGGCGGGCAAGAGACCCAGTACTTC; CDR3 protein: CASSSNLLGGQETQYF
D gene: TRBD1; J gene: TRBJ2-7; clone size: many; V gene: TRBV29-1; CDR3 DNA: TGCAGCGTTGAGGTGCGGACAGGAGACTCACCCTACGAGCAGTACTTC; CDR3 protein: CSVEVRTGDSPYEQYF
D gene: NA; J gene: TRBJ1-3; clone size: few; V gene: TRBV9; CDR3 DNA: TGTGCCAGCAGCGTAGCGGAAGGGGCAGGGGTAGTTGGCACCATATATTTT; CDR3 protein: CASSVAEGAGVVGTIYF
D gene: TRBD1; J gene: TRBJ2-7; clone size: many; V gene: TRBV4-3; CDR3 DNA: TGCGCCAGCAGCCAAGACAGGGGGCTATTGTACGAGCAGTACTTC; CDR3 protein: CASSQDRGLLYEQYF
D gene: NA; J gene: TRBJ2-1; clone size: many; V gene: TRBV27; CDR3 DNA: TGTGCCAGCAGTTTGCAGGGGGGACCCTACAATGAGCAGTTCTTC; CDR3 protein: CASSLQGGPYNEQFF
D gene: NA; J gene: TRBJ1-4; clone size: few; V gene: TRBV2; CDR3 DNA: TGTGCCAGCAGTGAAGGTGGCAGAGAAAATGAAAAACTGTTTTTT; CDR3 protein: CASSEGGRENEKLFF
D gene: TRBD1; J gene: TRBJ1-4; clone size: once; V gene: TRBV30; CDR3 DNA: TGTGCCTGGAGTACAGGGACAGGATCTAATGAAAAACTGCTTTTT; CDR3 protein: CAWSTGTGSNEKLLF
D gene: NA; J gene: TRBJ2-7; clone size: many; V gene: TRBV30; CDR3 DNA: TGTGCCTGGACCTTAGGAGGGCACGAGCAGTACTTC; CDR3 protein: CAWTLGGHEQYF
D gene: NA; J gene: TRBJ2-2; clone size: many; V gene: TRBV13; CDR3 DNA: TGTGCCAGCAGCTTAGTTGGACGGGCAACCGGGGAGCTGTTTTTT; CDR3 protein: CASSLVGRATGELFF
D gene: TRBD1; J gene: TRBJ2-7; clone size: many; V gene: TRBV27; CDR3 DNA: TGTGCCAGCGCACCGGGACAGGGCACAGTTGGGCAGTACTTC; CDR3 protein: CASAPGQGTVGQYF
D gene: NA; J gene: TRBJ2-7; clone size: many; V gene: TRBV7-6; CDR3 DNA: TGTGCCAGCAGCTTACTTCAGGCACCCTACGAGCAGTACTTC; CDR3 protein: CASSLLQAPYEQYF
D gene: TRBD1; J gene: TRBJ2-3; clone size: many; V gene: TRBV6-2/TRBV6-3; CDR3 DNA: TGTGCCAGCGGGCCGACAGGGTACACAGATACGCAGTATTTT; CDR3 protein: CASGPTGYTDTQYF
D gene: TRBD1; J gene: TRBJ2-7; clone size: many; V gene: TRBV7-9; CDR3 DNA: TGTGCCAGCAGCTCCGGGACAGGGGGGTGGGAGCAGTACTTC; CDR3 protein: CASSSGTGGWEQYF
D gene: NA; J gene: TRBJ2-2; clone size: few; V gene: TRBV11-3; CDR3 DNA: TGTGCCAGCAGCTTAAACCGGGACGGGAACACCGGGGAGCTGTTTTTT; CDR3 protein: CASSLNRDGNTGELFF
D gene: NA; J gene: TRBJ1-1; clone size: many; V gene: TRBV7-9; CDR3 DNA: TGTGCCAGCAGCTTATCCAGAGGGCCTCTTGAAGCTTTCTTT; CDR3 protein: CASSLSRGPLEAFF